Listed below are T cell receptor beta chains from one sample, sequenced in a study of cytomegalovirus exposure and HLA in healthy donors. Generated by immunoSEQ multiplex PCR, the TCRdb table keeps only in-frame clones and is missing some. This sample has about 130,000 clones; about nine tenths occur once, and the top ten carry less than 8%. The sample taken for sequencing was PBMCs. These receptors originate from a woman aged 25 to 39 in good health and CMV-seropositive. CDR3s include the opening cysteine and the closing phenylalanine or tryptophan. Each record gives: clone size, D gene, V gene, J gene, CDR3 DNA, CDR3 protein. A D gene is named only where the DNA matches it firmly. A row's size may be missing; if present it is once, few, many or a size class.

>NA|TRBD2|TRBV6-5|TRBJ2-7
TGTGCCAGCAGCCGGACTAGCGGGTACGAGCAGTACTTC
CASSRTSGYEQYF
>NA|NA|TRBV7-7|TRBJ2-1
TGTGCCAGCAGCTTAGGGTCGGGGAAACTAAATGAGCAGTTCTTC
CASSLGSGKLNEQFF
>NA|NA|TRBV28|TRBJ2-7
TGTGCCACCAATCCTGGGGGCAACCCCTCCTACGAGCAGTACTTC
CATNPGGNPSYEQYF
>NA|NA|TRBV7-8|TRBJ1-4
TGTGCCAGCAGCTTAATGCGGTCTAATGAAAAACTGTTTTTT
CASSLMRSNEKLFF
>NA|TRBD2|TRBV9|TRBJ2-7
TGTGCCAGCAGCCCCCGACTAGCGGGAGCCCACGAGCAGTACTTC
CASSPRLAGAHEQYF
>NA|TRBD1|TRBV7-9|TRBJ1-1
TGTGCCAGCAGCCCCCAGGGGGCGGCAAACACTGAAGCTTTCTTT
CASSPQGAANTEAFF
>NA|TRBD1|TRBV5-5|TRBJ2-6
TGTGCCAGCAGCGGACAGGGGCAGGTTGGGGCCAACGTCCTGACTTTC
CASSGQGQVGANVLTF
>NA|NA|TRBV5-1|TRBJ2-3
TGCGCCAGCAGCTTCGGTACAGGAGCCGCAGATACGCAGTATTTT
CASSFGTGAADTQYF
>NA|TRBD1|TRBV5-1|TRBJ2-2
TGCGCCAGCAGGGCCGGGACAGGGGCCGGGGAGCTGTTTTTT
CASRAGTGAGELFF
>NA|NA|TRBV2|TRBJ1-4
TGTGCCAGCCGTTGGCTGGAGGAAAAACTGTTTTTT
CASRWLEEKLFF
>NA|NA|TRBV5-1|TRBJ2-3
TGCGCCAGCAGCTTAGGAAGGTCCGGGTGGGCAGATACGCAGTATTTT
CASSLGRSGWADTQYF
>NA|TRBD2|TRBV28|TRBJ2-1
TGTGCCAGCCAGGCTAGCGGGGGTCACAATGAGCAGTTCTTC
CASQASGGHNEQFF
>NA|NA|TRBV4-2|TRBJ2-5
TGTGCCAGCAGCCAAGAGGCAGGGACACAAGAGACCCAGTACTTC
CASSQEAGTQETQYF
>NA|NA|TRBV11-2|TRBJ2-4
TGTGCCAGCAGCTTAGCCGGGGAAATTCAGTACTTC
CASSLAGEIQYF
>NA|NA|TRBV10-1|TRBJ1-4
TGCGCCAGCAGTGAGTCGCGGCAGGGGTTTGAAGAAAAACTGTTTTTT
CASSESRQGFEEKLFF
>NA|TRBD1|TRBV2|TRBJ2-1
TGTGCCAGCAGTGGGGCAGGGGGTTCCAATGAGCAGTTCTTC
CASSGAGGSNEQFF
>NA|TRBD1|TRBV5-1|TRBJ1-1
TGCGCCAGCAGCTGGGACGGACAGGGAGAAGCTTTCTTT
CASSWDGQGEAFF
>NA|TRBD1|TRBV6-1|TRBJ2-7
TGTGCCAGCAGTGTCAACCCCACGGGCGGACAGGGGGCATACGAGCAGTACTTC
CASSVNPTGGQGAYEQYF
>NA|TRBD1|TRBV2|TRBJ1-1
TGTGCCAGCAGCCGACAGGGAGGAGCCACCGTAGCTTTCTTT
CASSRQGGATVAFF
>NA|TRBD2|TRBV9|TRBJ2-2
TGTGCCAGCAGCGAGACTAGCGGTCCGATCACCGGGGAGCTGTTTTTT
CASSETSGPITGELFF
>NA|TRBD2|TRBV5-1|TRBJ2-3
TGCGCCAGCAGCTTGACGGGGACTAGCGAGGATACGCAGTATTTT
CASSLTGTSEDTQYF
>NA|NA|TRBV7-8|TRBJ1-1
TGTGCCAGCAGCTCGTACGGGGAAGGCACTGAAGCTTTCTTT
CASSSYGEGTEAFF
>NA|NA|TRBV7-2|TRBJ2-7
TGTGCCAGCAGCCAGCGGCGCGGGCAGTACTTC
CASSQRRGQYF
>few|TRBD1|TRBV7-9|TRBJ1-1
TGTGCCAGCCGACAGGGGGCGAGTACTGAAGCTTTCTTT
CASRQGASTEAFF
>NA|NA|TRBV4-1|TRBJ1-4
TGCGCCAGCAGACCGCGGACAGTTTTAACTAATGAAAAACTGTTTTTT
CASRPRTVLTNEKLFF
>NA|NA|TRBV29-1|TRBJ2-7
TGCAGCGTTGTCTTTTCCCAGTCTCACTCCTACGAGCAGTACTTC
CSVVFSQSHSYEQYF
>NA|NA|TRBV28|TRBJ1-5
TGTGCCAGCCGGGCCGGGGAAACTGGAGGCAATCAGCCCCAGCATTTT
CASRAGETGGNQPQHF
>NA|NA|TRBV7-6|TRBJ2-1
TGTGCCAGCAGCTTAGCATCGGGGACTCTCAATGAGCAGTTCTTC
CASSLASGTLNEQFF
>NA|NA|TRBV9|TRBJ1-3
TGTGCCAGCAGCGCTTCGAGCTTCTCTGGAAACACCATATATTTT
CASSASSFSGNTIYF
>NA|NA|TRBV6-5|TRBJ2-2
TGTGCCAGCAGTCTGTGGACTTCGAACACCGGGGAGCTGTTTTTT
CASSLWTSNTGELFF
>few|NA|TRBV19|TRBJ2-7
TGTGCCAGTAGTATCTTCCCGAGGCAGACGACCTACGAGCAGTACTTC
CASSIFPRQTTYEQYF
>NA|TRBD1|TRBV9|TRBJ2-2
TGTGCCAGCAGCGGTCAGGGGGCGAACACCGGGGAGCTGTTTTTT
CASSGQGANTGELFF
>NA|NA|TRBV5-1|TRBJ2-7
TGCGCCAGCAGCGTCAGCCCTAGGTCCTACGAGCAGTACTTC
CASSVSPRSYEQYF
>NA|NA|TRBV7-2|TRBJ2-5
TGTGCCAGCAGCTTAGCGGGGAGGGAGACCCAGTACTTC
CASSLAGRETQYF
>NA|NA|TRBV4-1|TRBJ2-2
TGCGCCAGCAGCCAAGGGCCTTTCGGGGAGCTGTTTTTT
CASSQGPFGELFF
>once|TRBD2|TRBV27|TRBJ2-7
TGTGCCAGCAGTCCCGCCGGGGGGGGGTCAAAGCAGTACTTC
CASSPAGGGSKQYF
>NA|NA|TRBV5-4|TRBJ2-7
TGTGCCAGCAGCTTGGGCCGGGGAATACCCTACGAGCAGTACTTC
CASSLGRGIPYEQYF
>NA|TRBD1|TRBV7-2|TRBJ1-2
TGTGCCAGCAGCCCCCGGGACAGAACTAACTATGGCTACACCTTC
CASSPRDRTNYGYTF
>NA|NA|TRBV9|TRBJ2-4
TGTGCCAGCAGCGTAGGGGGGCTAGCCAAAAACATTCAGTACTTC
CASSVGGLAKNIQYF
>NA|NA|TRBV19|TRBJ2-3
TGTGCCAGTAGTCTGCAGGGACGGGAGTATGGAGATACGCAGTATTTT
CASSLQGREYGDTQYF
>once|NA|TRBV7-8|TRBJ2-5
TGTGCCAACTCAAGGGGCGCGTTAGAGACCCAGTACTTC
CANSRGALETQYF
>NA|NA|TRBV7-9|TRBJ1-2
TGTGCCAGCAGCTTCCGGGACACCCATGGCTACACCTTC
CASSFRDTHGYTF
>NA|NA|TRBV5-1|TRBJ2-5
TGCGCCAGCAGCCCCAGCCAAGAGACCCAGTACTTC
CASSPSQETQYF
>NA|NA|TRBV6-4|TRBJ2-3
TGTGCCAGCAGTGATCCCTCCAGTTCAGGCACAGATACGCAGTATTTT
CASSDPSSSGTDTQYF
>NA|NA|TRBV6-6|TRBJ2-7
TGTGCCAGCACCTATAAGGAGTCCGAGCAGTACTTC
CASTYKESEQYF
>NA|TRBD1|TRBV19|TRBJ1-5
TGTGCCAGCCGGGACAGGGGAAGTCAGCCCCAGCATTTT
CASRDRGSQPQHF
>NA|TRBD1|TRBV6-6|TRBJ1-5
TGTGCCAGCAGTTTACAGGGGCAGCCCCAGCATTTT
CASSLQGQPQHF
>NA|TRBD1|TRBV6-6|TRBJ1-2
TGTGCCAGCAGTTACGGTCAGGGGGCCATTGGCTACACCTTC
CASSYGQGAIGYTF
>NA|TRBD1|TRBV5-6|TRBJ2-7
TGTGCCAGCAGCCGCCGGGGGACAGGGGTCATCTACGAGCAGTACTTC
CASSRRGTGVIYEQYF